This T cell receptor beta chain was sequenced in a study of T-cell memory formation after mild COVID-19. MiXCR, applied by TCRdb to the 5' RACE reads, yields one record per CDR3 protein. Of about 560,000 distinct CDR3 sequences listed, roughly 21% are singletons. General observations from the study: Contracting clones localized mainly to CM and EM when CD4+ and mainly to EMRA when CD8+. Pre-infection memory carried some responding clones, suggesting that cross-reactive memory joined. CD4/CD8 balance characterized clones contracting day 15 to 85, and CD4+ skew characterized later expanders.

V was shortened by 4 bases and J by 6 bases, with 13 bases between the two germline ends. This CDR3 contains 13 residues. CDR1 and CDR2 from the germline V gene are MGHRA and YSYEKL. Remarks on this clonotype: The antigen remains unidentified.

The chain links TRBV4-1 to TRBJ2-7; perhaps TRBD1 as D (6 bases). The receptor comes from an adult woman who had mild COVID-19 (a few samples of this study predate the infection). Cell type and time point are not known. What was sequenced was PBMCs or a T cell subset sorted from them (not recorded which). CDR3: CASSREGQTEQYF. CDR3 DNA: TGCGCCAGCAGCCGCGAGGGACAAACCGAGCAGTACTTC.